The clone carrying this TCR beta chain has just a few counts. What it binds is unknown. J lost 9 bases, V lost 0 bases, and 9 bases had no gene match. Germline V gene sequence: CDR1 LGHNA, CDR2 YSLEER. The CDR3 is 16 amino acids. This specimen belongs to a study of identical twins. Study-wide findings and caveats: In cord blood, abundant beta clonotypes had fewer insertions; memory showed no trend.

MiXCR, applied by TCRdb to the 5' RACE reads, yields one record per CDR3 protein. This table has just over 500,000 distinct CDR3 sequences, 20% to 25% appearing once. These data also formed part of another study, on T cells expressing NK-cell markers.

The chain combines TRBV4-3 with TRBJ2-1, with 9 bases matching TRBD2. Material: CD4+ T cells sorted from blood. The sequence was obtained from a woman aged 18 to 35 in good health. CDR3 DNA: TGCGCCAGCAGCCAAGAGGTCGGCGGGAGGGCACCTGAGCAGTTCTTC. It codes for CASSQEVGGRAPEQFF.